This T cell receptor beta chain was identified during a study of a mutant IDH1 vaccine in newly diagnosed glioma listed by TCRdb under 2021. With regard to the full study: Of the approximately 35 treated patients, approximately 62% were male and about 40% were female, and a mean age of around 40 years was recorded. Longitudinal TCRB deep sequencing was done for roughly 23 treated patients, wherever samples were available for exploratory analyses. Prior to enrollment, patients had been given standard therapy consisting of radiotherapy alone, temozolomide alone, or radiochemotherapy with temozolomide, with the combination given to most patients. Peripheral blood samples were drawn at six visits, namely V03 (baseline), V05, V07, V10, V12 and V13.

Points the paper makes about the study in general: Pseudoprogression seemed to be unrelated to changes in the top peripheral T cell clonotypes found by TCRB sequencing. Across multiple MHC alleles, vaccine-induced immune responses were seen in just over 90% of patients. It was noted by the authors that analyses of patient blood samples could not be reproduced owing to sample limitations. PBMC samples for TCRB deep sequencing were selected based on availability.

Taken with the paper, the label for time point translates to: baseline, week 1 (first vaccination visit). Explained via the paper, the treatment or condition label denotes: pre-vaccination baseline after standard-of-care therapy. All donors had newly diagnosed IDH1-mutant astrocytomas of WHO grade 3 or 4 that showed loss of nuclear ATRX. The samples were drawn from NOA16, a multicentre, single-arm, open-label phase I trial in Germany that tested a mutant IDH1 peptide vaccine in humans for the first time. Blood drawn at visit V03 was used as the baseline sample for immunogenicity testing. Genomic DNA for TCRB sequencing was extracted from EDTA blood using the DNeasy Blood and Tissue Kit. Library preparation used the immunoSEQ multiplex PCR assay. The hsTCRB Kit was used according to the manufacturer's protocol to amplify rearranged TCR beta chain sequences. Sequencing of TCRB libraries was carried out on an Illumina MiSeq. The authors' analysis ran thus. The kit vendor's proprietary platform handled demultiplexing, trimming and gene mapping. As stored in TCRdb, this immuneACCESS dataset retains in-frame rearrangements with V and J assigned. A fraction of the clones does not appear; measured against another copy, unresolved V genes explain less than half of the discrepancy, and the remainder lacks a known reason. D and trimming were read from the DNA, whereas the V and J calls and clone size are those reported in that table. The sample data list roughly 71,000 clones, and around 85% of these were observed just once. Around 3% of the sample is held by the ten biggest clonotypes.

From the germline V gene, CDR1 is MDHEN and CDR2 is SYDVKM. The V end gives up 0 bases and the J end 7 bases, leaving 13 bases in the junction not matched to a gene. The CDR3, from cysteine to phenylalanine, totals 19 residues. CDR3 DNA only is kept here, 57 bases in frame from base 1. This clone was found once. The specificity of this receptor is unknown. Base-call qualities are not available, and no considerably larger clone is one nucleotide away. This clonotype originated in a man aged 25 to 40 with glioma. The chain uses TRBV28 and TRBJ2-1, and 12 junctional nucleotides match TRBD2. Source: PBMCs, taken from a glioma patient treated with radiotherapy, temozolomide or both. In nucleotide form, the sequence is TGTGCCAGCAGTTTATGGCGGCTAGCGGGGGGGACGGGTCAGAATGAGCAGTTCTTC. This translates into CASSLWRLAGGTGQNEQFF.